This TCR beta chain was captured by sequencing in a study of T cell changes during pregnancy in multiple sclerosis (dated by TCRdb to the late 2010s). Some background on the complete study: In women with multiple sclerosis, the researchers looked at how the T cell repertoire shifted as pregnancy progressed.

The library was obtained by the immunoSEQ multiplex PCR assay. As stored in TCRdb, this immuneACCESS dataset retains in-frame rearrangements with V and J assigned. A fraction of the clones does not appear; measured against another copy, unresolved V genes explain less than half of the discrepancy, and the remainder lacks a known reason. For this sample the table gives around 70,000 clones, of which 92% were detected only once. The top ten hold under 2% of the sample. This clone was seen once. The specificity of this receptor is unknown. Base qualities are not recorded, but no much larger clone differs from it by a single base. CDR1 and CDR2 are drawn from the germline V gene: SNHLY, FYNNEI. The CDR3 covers 16 residues, taking in both the cysteine and the phenylalanine. Only CDR3 DNA is held: 48 bases, read in frame from base 1. The V end gives up 6 bases and the J end 2 bases, leaving 12 bases in the junction not matched to a gene.

This clonotype was sampled from a female donor with multiple sclerosis, enrolled in a pregnancy study. The chain links TRBV2 with TRBJ2-7; the junction holds 8 bases that match TRBD2. The sample in question was peripheral blood, obtained in the second trimester of pregnancy. CDR3 reads: CASRDLLAADPYEQYF. The nucleotide sequence reads as follows: TGTGCCAGCAGGGACTTACTAGCGGCCGATCCCTACGAGCAGTACTTC.